The T cell receptor (beta chain) described here comes from a study of blood T cells in healthy people across ages. Study at large: Per two T cells, about one barcoded beta molecule was captured through template switching. The study, taken as a whole, reports: Nothing was known about donor CMV status, and this possibly confounded expanded clonotype changes.

Together with a sample-barcoded 5' primer, a J-beta primer mix was included in a second PCR lasting about 6 to 12 cycles. TCRdb reanalysed the 5' RACE reads using MiXCR and keeps one entry per CDR3 protein. The sample yields 800,000 or so distinct CDR3 sequences, about 62% seen once. Remarks on this clonotype: Antigen specificity is unknown. At one of its ends the junction is not consistent with the germline gene, which may arise from a read error.

The CDR3 totals 21 residues. CDR1 is LGHNA and CDR2 is YNFKEQ in the germline V gene. The chain is built from TRBV4-2 and TRBJ2-4; 15 bases match TRBD2. The receptor was derived from a man aged 30-40 years in good health. Sequenced: blood. The CDR3 DNA reads TGTGCCAGCAGCCTACCGGTTGAAGGGACTAGCGGGGGGAACATGAACAATGAGCCGTTCTTC. Encoded protein: CASSLPVEGTSGGNMNNEPFF.